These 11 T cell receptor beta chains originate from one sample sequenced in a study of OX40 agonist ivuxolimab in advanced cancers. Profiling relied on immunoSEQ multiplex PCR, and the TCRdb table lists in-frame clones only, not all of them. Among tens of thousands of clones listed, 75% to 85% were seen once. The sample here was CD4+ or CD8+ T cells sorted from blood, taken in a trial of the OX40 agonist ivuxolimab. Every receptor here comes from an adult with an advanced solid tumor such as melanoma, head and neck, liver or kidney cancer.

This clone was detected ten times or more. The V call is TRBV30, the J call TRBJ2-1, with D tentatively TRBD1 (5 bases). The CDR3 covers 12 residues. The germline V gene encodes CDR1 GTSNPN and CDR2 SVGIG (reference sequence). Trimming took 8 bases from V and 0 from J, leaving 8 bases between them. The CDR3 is CARGSSYNEQFF. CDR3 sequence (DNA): TGTGCCAGGGGTAGCTCCTACAATGAGCAGTTCTTC.

The CDR3 nucleotides are TGTGCCAGCAGTGGGACTAGCGGTACGTCAGGCACAGATACGCAGTATTTT. Amino acid sequence: CASSGTSGTSGTDTQYF. The rearrangement links TRBV6-1 to TRBJ2-3; TRBD2 aligns across 10 bases. Trimming at V came to 4 bases and at J to 1 base, leaving 8 bases not matched to a gene. This CDR3 comprises 17 residues. CDR1 is MNHNS, CDR2 SASEGT, per germline.

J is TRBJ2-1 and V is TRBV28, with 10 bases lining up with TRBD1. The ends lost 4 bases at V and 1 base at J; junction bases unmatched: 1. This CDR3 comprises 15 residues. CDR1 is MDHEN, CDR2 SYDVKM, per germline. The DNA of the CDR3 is TGTGCCAGCAGTTGGGGACAGGGGTCCTACAATGAGCAGTTCTTC. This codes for CASSWGQGSYNEQFF.

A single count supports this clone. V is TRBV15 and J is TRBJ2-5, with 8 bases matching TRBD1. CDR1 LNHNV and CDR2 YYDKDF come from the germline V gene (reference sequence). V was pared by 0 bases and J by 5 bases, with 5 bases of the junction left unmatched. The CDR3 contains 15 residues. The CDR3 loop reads CATSRDPGGSETQYF. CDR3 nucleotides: TGTGCCACCAGCAGAGACCCAGGGGGCTCGGAGACCCAGTACTTC.

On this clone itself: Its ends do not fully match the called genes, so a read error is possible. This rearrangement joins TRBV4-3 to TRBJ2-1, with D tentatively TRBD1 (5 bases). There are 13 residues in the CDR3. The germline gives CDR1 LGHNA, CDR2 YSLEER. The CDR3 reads CASSQGREGALIF. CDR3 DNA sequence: TGCGCCAGCAGCCAAGGTAGGGAAGGGGCACTGATCTTC.

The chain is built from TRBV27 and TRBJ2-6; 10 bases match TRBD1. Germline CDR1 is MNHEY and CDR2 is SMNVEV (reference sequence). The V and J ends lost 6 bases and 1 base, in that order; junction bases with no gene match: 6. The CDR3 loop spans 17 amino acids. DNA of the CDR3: TGTGCCAGCAGGGCCGGGACAGGGGTTTCTGGGGCCAACGTCCTGACTTTC. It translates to CASRAGTGVSGANVLTF.

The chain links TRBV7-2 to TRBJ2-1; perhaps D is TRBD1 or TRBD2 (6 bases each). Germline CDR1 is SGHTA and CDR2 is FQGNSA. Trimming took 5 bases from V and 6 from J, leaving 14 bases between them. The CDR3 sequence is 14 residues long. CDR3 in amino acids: CASSGGQRVNEQFF. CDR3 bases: TGTGCCAGCAGCGGGGGGCAGCGGGTCAATGAGCAGTTCTTC.

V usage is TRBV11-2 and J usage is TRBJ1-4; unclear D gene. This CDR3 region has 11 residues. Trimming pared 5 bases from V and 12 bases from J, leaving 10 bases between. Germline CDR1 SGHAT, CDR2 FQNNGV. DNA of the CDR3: TGTGCCAGCAGCACGGAGGTGGAACTGTTTTTT. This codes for CASSTEVELFF.

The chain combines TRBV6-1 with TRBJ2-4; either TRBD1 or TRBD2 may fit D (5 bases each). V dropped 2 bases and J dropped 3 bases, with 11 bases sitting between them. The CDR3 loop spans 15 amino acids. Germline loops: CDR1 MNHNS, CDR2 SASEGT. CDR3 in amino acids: CASSEYRDGKNIQYF. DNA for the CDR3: TGTGCCAGCAGTGAATATCGGGACGGCAAAAACATTCAGTACTTC.

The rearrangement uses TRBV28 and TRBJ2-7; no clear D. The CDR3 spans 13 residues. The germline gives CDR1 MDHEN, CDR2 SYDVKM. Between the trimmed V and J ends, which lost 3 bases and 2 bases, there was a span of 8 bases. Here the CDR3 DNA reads TGTGCCAGCAGTTTGGCTATGGCCTACGAGCAGTACTTC. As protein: CASSLAMAYEQYF.

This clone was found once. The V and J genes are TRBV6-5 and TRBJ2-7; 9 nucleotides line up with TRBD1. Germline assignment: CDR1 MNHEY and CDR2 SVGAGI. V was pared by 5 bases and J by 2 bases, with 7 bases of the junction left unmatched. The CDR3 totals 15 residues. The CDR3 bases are TGTGCCAGCAGTGGCCGGGACAGGGATACCTACGAGCAGTACTTC. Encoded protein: CASSGRDRDTYEQYF.